The T cell receptor beta chain described here comes from a study of shared T cell receptors in the human thymus. This table comes from immunoSEQ multiplex PCR, and its TCRdb copy is limited to in-frame clones, with some not included. The sample has some 700,000 clones; around nine tenths are singletons. CDR3 length equals 15 residues. Unmatched junction bases numbered 2, after V lost 1 base and J lost 0 bases. Germline assignment: CDR1 LGHNT and CDR2 FRNRAP. These sequences were also reported in another study, on human thymus T cells. Per that paper: Corrective cardiac surgery supplied the resected thymus tissue. Overlap was high between thymic repertoires from unrelated individuals, as reported in related research.

This receptor was identified in a boy under three years old with a congenital heart defect. The chain recombines TRBV12-5 with TRBJ1-1; 7 nucleotides line up with TRBD1. The sequenced material came from thymocytes. CDR3 sequence (DNA): TGTGCTAGTGGTTTGGGGGGACAGATGAACACTGAAGCTTTCTTT. It is translated as CASGLGGQMNTEAFF.